This TCR beta chain was sequenced during a study of T cells in Graves' hyperthyroidism and ophthalmopathy. The CDR3 runs 15 residues. Germline V CDR1 and CDR2: LNHDA, SQIVND (reference sequence). The V end was cut by 7 bases, the J end by 2 bases, with 15 bases between. This clonotype was picked up a small number of times. The investigators amplified TCR beta CDR3 regions from RNA transcripts. RT-PCR in the first round (using the HTBI primer set) targeted the TCR CDR3. MiXCR, applied by TCRdb to the multiplex PCR reads, yields one record per CDR3 protein. The repertoire holds around 380,000 distinct CDR3 sequences, about 13% seen once, with under 25% in the top ten.

Sequencing was done on a sample of blood. The chain has TRBV19 and TRBJ1-5; the D gene is possibly TRBD1 (6 bases). This receptor was obtained from a young man with Graves' hyperthyroidism that later progressed to Graves' ophthalmopathy. The CDR3 DNA reads as TGTGCCAGTACCATGGTGGGGGGCGGCAATCAGCCCCAGCATTTT. It is translated as CASTMVGGGNQPQHF.